This TCR beta chain derives from a study of blood T cells in healthy people across ages (dated by TCRdb to the mid-2010s). Background on the whole study: In model experiments, template switching captured roughly one uniquely barcoded TCR beta cDNA molecule for every two T cells. Two additional independent replicas of 1 million unique cDNA reads from the same blood draw were analyzed for two donors (one aged 18 to 30 and one aged 80 or older). To track age-related changes in TCR beta repertoire diversity, the study relied on deep sequencing normalized with unique cDNA molecular identifiers. Four age groups were formed from the donors: young (average roughly 15 years), middle-aged (approximately 40), aged (about 62) and long-lived (approximately 80).

A note on this clonotype: The specificity of this receptor is unknown. No base-level quality is on record; no much larger clone is a single base apart.

Paper-wide results and their limitations: Donor CMV infection status was unknown, potentially confounding age-related changes in expanded clonotypes. Estimates of total diversity from one million sequenced T cells were regarded as lower bounds and underestimates. Observed TCR beta diversity correlated strongly with the percentage of naive T cells measured by flow cytometry. Compared with the aged group, the long-lived group had more naive CD4+ T cells, fewer expanded clones and increased TCR diversity, suggesting age selection. Observed TCR beta diversity per million T cells fell roughly linearly with age, and a significant reduction was already apparent by age around 40. Conclusive comparison of naive and antigen-experienced compartments was prevented by the profiling of bulk unsorted PBMCs.

CDR1 and CDR2, per the germline V gene, are SGHTA and FQGTGA. The CDR3 spans 12 residues, from the cysteine through the phenylalanine. Only CDR3 DNA remains: 36 bases, in frame from the first base. Systemically healthy Caucasian individuals from Russia, some 36 in total and aged about 6 to 95 years, were included as donors. Approximately 10 milliliters of peripheral blood were collected from each donor into EDTA-treated Vacutainer tubes. Ficoll-Paque density-gradient centrifugation was used to isolate PBMCs, with at least 6.5 million per sample. Trizol reagent was used to extract total RNA from the PBMCs, yielding at least 5.5 micrograms per sample. For every donor, an aliquot of PBMCs went through flow cytometry to measure the percentages of naive CD45RAhigh/CD27high T cells. Library creation used 5' RACE. Sequencing took place on an Illumina HiSeq 2500. A second PCR of roughly 7 to 11 cycles was performed with a sample-barcoded 5' primer and a J-beta primer mix. Each TCR beta cDNA molecule received a unique molecular identifier from a template-switch 5' adaptor carrying 12 random nucleotides. Each sample yielded at least 2.5 million CDR3-containing paired-end reads. All of the RNA was converted into first-strand cDNA using the Mint cDNA synthesis kit, with a TRBC-specific oligonucleotide serving as the primer. Following uracil-DNA glycosylase treatment, all cDNA underwent a first 18-cycle PCR with the universal primers M1SS and BC2_uni_R. Turning to the authors' computational methods: For normalization, 1 million high-quality reads, each with a distinct molecular identifier, were randomly selected from each sample. Reads sharing molecular identifiers were discarded rather than binned into consensus sequences. CDR3 identification, clonotype clustering and error correction used MiTCR with a Q25 quality threshold and the strictest error-elimination algorithm. A nonparametric unseen species model with Euler transformation was used to estimate lower-bound total TCR beta diversity. Using fastp at Q25 and MiXCR, TCRdb reprocessed the public reads and kept productive beta chains. Entries are consolidated by CDR3 protein sequence, retaining the most common genes and DNA. TCRdb, rather than the study authors, made the V and J calls. A total of around 1,000,000 distinct CDR3 sequences appear in this sample, almost 25% of them only once. Around 0.75% of the sample belongs to the ten largest clones.

The sample also formed part of further work on T cells of mothers and their children. The second investigation adds: Nine systemically healthy Caucasian individuals, comprising three mothers and their six children, were included as donors. cDNA synthesis consumed the entire amount of extracted RNA, loaded at about 1.5 ug RNA in each 15 ul reaction. In the second PCR, the M1S primer introduced both the sample barcodes and 2-4 random nucleotides. Each mother yielded over 10 million TCR beta CDR3 reads and each child roughly 3.1 million reads. Thymic selection similarly shapes TCR recombination output in related and unrelated pairs, with minor effect from inherited differences. Related mother-child pairs always showed normalized repertoire overlap that was slightly higher than in unrelated mother-child pairs, though the difference was never significant. No persistent microchimeric T cell clones were detected, at a sensitivity of roughly 93 clones per million clonotypes. In the study, deep NGS was used to compare the TCR beta repertoires of mothers and children, and features distinguishing related mother-child pairs from unrelated individuals were sought. On average, the children were roughly 11 +/- 4 years old, while the mothers were about 40 +/- 4 years old. After adapters were ligated using NEBNext reagents, the libraries underwent 100+100 nt paired-end sequencing on an Illumina HiSeq 2000. To avoid cross-contamination, the mother libraries and the child libraries were prepared a month apart and sequenced in separate runs. Each donor had between roughly 500,000 and 2,200,000 distinct TCR beta clonotypes identified. Naive TCR beta clonotypes were estimated from low-frequency clonotypes matched to each donor's FACS-determined naive share, without sorting.

The receptor was isolated from a girl under 10 years old in good health. The V and J genes are TRBV7-3 and TRBJ2-7, with an unclear D gene assignment. The J call is in doubt because the DNA end fits TRBJ2-1 better. The specimen was blood. DNA sequence: TGTGCCAGCAGCCTCCCCCGGAGTGAGCAGTTCTTC. This translates into CASSLPRSEQFF.